This TCR beta chain originates from a study of T cell repertoires in cytomegalovirus infection. Overall study context: Public signatures in TCR beta pointed to CMV infection and matching HLA type.

Germline V gene lookup returns CDR1 MNHNS and CDR2 SASEGT. Trimming removed 7 bases at V and 4 bases at J, with 22 bases between. This CDR3 is built from 16 residues. This clonotype turned up a few times. Its antigen is still unknown. The study's findings and limits: The ex vivo response was dominated by HLA-C-restricted CMV-specific TCR beta clonotypes.

Each CDR3 protein gets one entry after TCRdb re-called the reads with MiXCR. This repertoire shows just over 300,000 distinct CDR3 sequences, 15% to 20% found once; its top ten account for 9.5% to 15%. The receptor's source is a human donor in good health (CMV status not recorded). Some clones in this sample may be carry-over from other donors' samples. This rearrangement joins TRBV6-1 to TRBJ1-2; perhaps TRBD1 as D (5 bases). The sequencing sample was made of PBMCs. In DNA form, the CDR3 reads TGTGCCAGCACCAGGGCAGCTTATTCAAGTGGCTATGGCTACACCTTC. Translation gives CASTRAAYSSGYGYTF.